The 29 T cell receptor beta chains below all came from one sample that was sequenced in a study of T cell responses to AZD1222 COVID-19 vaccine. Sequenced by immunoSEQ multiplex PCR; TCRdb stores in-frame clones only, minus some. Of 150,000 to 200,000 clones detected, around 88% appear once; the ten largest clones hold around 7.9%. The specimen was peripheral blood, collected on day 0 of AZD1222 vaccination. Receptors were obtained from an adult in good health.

CDR3 region: CASSMSIGQPQHF. For the CDR3, the DNA is TGTGCCAGTAGTATGTCAATAGGGCAGCCCCAGCATTTT. This chain joins TRBV19 and TRBJ1-5; the D is unclear. Trimming pared 3 bases from V and 7 bases from J, leaving 10 bases between. CDR1 and CDR2 (germline): LNHDA, SQIVND (reference sequence). The CDR3 extends over 13 amino acids.

CDR3 region: CASSLPMGAGVPRTQYF. The CDR3 DNA follows: TGTGCCAGCAGCTTACCAATGGGAGCGGGGGTACCCAGGACGCAGTATTTT. The rearrangement uses TRBV7-3 and TRBJ2-3; TRBD2 agrees at 8 bases. The CDR3 runs 17 residues. The V gene's germline CDR1 is SGHTA and CDR2 FQGTGA. V lost 2 bases to trimming and J lost 9 bases; unmatched junction nucleotides: 16. The whole variable domain, remainder taken from reference TRBV7-3 and TRBJ2-3, is GAGVSQTPSNKVTEKGKYVELRCDPISGHTALYWYRQSLGQGPEFLIYFQGTGAADDSGLPNDRFFAVRPEGSVSTLKIQRTERGDSAVYLCASSLPMGAGVPRTQYFGPGTRLTVL.

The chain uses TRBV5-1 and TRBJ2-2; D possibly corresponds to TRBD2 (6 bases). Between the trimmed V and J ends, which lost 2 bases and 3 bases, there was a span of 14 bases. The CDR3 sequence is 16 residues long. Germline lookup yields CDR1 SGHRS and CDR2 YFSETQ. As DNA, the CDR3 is TGCGCCAGCAGCTTCCCCGGGACGGGGGACACCGGGGAGCTGTTTTTT. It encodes CASSFPGTGDTGELFF.

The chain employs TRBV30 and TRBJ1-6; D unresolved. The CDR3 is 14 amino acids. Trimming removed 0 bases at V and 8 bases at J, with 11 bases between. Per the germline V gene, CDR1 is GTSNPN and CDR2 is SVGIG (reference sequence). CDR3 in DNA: TGTGCCTGGAGTGTTATGGCGGCGGATTCACCCCTCCACTTT. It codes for CAWSVMAADSPLHF.

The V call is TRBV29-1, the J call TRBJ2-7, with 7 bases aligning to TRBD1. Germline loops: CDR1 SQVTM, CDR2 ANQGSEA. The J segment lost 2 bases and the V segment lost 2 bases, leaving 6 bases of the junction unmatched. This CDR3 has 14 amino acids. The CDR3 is CSVEPGTVPYEQYF. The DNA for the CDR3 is TGCAGCGTTGAACCCGGGACAGTCCCCTACGAGCAGTACTTC.

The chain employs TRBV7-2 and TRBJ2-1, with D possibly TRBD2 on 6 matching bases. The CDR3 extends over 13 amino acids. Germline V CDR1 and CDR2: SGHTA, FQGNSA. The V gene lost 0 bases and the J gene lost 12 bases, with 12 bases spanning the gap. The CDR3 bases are TGTGCCAGCAGCTTAGCAAATGGCGGGGCGCAGTTCTTC. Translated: CASSLANGGAQFF.

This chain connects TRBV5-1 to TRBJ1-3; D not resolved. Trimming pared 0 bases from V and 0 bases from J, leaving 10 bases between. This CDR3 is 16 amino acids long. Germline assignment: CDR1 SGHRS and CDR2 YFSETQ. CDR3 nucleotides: TGCGCCAGCAGCTTGGCTTTGTCCAACTCTGGAAACACCATATATTTT. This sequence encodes CASSLALSNSGNTIYF.

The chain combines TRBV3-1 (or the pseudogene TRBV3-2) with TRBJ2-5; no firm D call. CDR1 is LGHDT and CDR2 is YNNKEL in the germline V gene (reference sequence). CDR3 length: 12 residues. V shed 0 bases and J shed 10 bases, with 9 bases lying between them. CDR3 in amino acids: CASSQEGRVQYF. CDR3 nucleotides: TGTGCCAGCAGCCAAGAGGGCCGAGTCCAGTACTTC.

In DNA form, the CDR3 reads TGTGCCAGCAGCTTAAAGGGGCAGGAAAAACTGTTTTTT. Encoded protein: CASSLKGQEKLFF. The chain links TRBV7-2 to TRBJ1-4, with D tentatively TRBD1 (5 bases). Germline V gene sequence: CDR1 SGHTA, CDR2 FQGNSA. The ends were cut back, 2 bases at V and 8 bases at J, with 9 bases in the middle. The CDR3 consists of 13 residues. The whole variable domain, filled in from reference TRBV7-2 and TRBJ1-4, reads GAGVSQSPSNKVTEKGKDVELRCDPISGHTALYWYRQSLGQGLEFLIYFQGNSAPDKSGLPSDRFSAERTGGSVSTLTIQRTQQEDSAVYLCASSLKGQEKLFFGSGTQLSVL.

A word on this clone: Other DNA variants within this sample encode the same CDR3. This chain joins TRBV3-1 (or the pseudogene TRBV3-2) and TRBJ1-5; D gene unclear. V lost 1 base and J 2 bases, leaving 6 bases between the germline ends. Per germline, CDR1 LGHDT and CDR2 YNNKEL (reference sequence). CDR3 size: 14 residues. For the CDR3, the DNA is TGTGCCAGCAGCCAAGGTGGGGGCAATCAGCCCCAGCATTTT. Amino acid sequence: CASSQGGGNQPQHF.

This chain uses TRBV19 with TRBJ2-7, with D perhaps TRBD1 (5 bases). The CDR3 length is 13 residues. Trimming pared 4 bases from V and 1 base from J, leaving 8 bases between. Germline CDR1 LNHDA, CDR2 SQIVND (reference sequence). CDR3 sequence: CASSNQGSYEQYF. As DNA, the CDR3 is TGTGCCAGTAGTAATCAGGGATCCTACGAGCAGTACTTC.

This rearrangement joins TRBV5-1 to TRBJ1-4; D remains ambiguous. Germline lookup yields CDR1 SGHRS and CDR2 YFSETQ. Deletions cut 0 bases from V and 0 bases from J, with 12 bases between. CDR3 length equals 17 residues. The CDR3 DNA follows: TGCGCCAGCAGCTTGGACTGGCTGGGAGCAACTAATGAAAAACTGTTTTTT. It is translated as CASSLDWLGATNEKLFF.

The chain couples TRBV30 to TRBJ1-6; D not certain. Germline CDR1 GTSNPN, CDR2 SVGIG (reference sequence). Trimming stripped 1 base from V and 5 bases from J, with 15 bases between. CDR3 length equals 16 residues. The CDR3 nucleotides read TGTGCCTGGAGTGCCCGGGCGGCAGGTCATAATTCACCCCTCCACTTT. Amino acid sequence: CAWSARAAGHNSPLHF.

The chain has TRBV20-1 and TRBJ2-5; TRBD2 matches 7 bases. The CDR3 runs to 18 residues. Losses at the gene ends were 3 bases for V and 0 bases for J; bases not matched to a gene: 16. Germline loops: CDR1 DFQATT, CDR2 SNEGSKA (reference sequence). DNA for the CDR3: TGCAGTGCTAGTCAGTTAGGGGCGGGGACTACCCACCAAGAGACCCAGTACTTC. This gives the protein CSASQLGAGTTHQETQYF.

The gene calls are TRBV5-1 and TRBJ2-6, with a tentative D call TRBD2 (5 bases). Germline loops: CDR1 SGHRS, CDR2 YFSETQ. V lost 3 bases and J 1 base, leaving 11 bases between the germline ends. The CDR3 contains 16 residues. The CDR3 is CASSWRTGSGANVLTF. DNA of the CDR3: TGCGCCAGCAGCTGGAGGACGGGATCTGGGGCCAACGTCCTGACTTTC.

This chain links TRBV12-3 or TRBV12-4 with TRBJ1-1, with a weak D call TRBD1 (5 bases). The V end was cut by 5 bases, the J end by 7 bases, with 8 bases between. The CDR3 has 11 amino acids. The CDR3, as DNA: TGTGCCAGCAGTGGGGGGTTTGAAGCTTTCTTT. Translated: CASSGGFEAFF.

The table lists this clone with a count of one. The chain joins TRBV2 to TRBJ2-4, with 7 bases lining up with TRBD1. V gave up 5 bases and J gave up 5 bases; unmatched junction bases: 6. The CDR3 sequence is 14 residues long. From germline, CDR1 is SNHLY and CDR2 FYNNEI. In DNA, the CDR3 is TGTGCCAGCAGTACCCGGGACAGAGAAAACATTCAGTACTTC. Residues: CASSTRDRENIQYF.

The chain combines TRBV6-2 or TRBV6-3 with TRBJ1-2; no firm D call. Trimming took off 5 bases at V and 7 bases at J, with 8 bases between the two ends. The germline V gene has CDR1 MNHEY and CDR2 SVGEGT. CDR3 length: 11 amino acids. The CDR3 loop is CASSIGGGYTF. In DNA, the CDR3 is TGTGCCAGCAGTATTGGAGGTGGCTACACCTTC.

The CDR3 DNA reads TGCAGTGCTAGTCCCGGAGCCAACAATGAGCAGTTCTTC. This gives the protein CSASPGANNEQFF. The chain uses TRBV20-1 and TRBJ2-1; D unresolved. Germline CDR1 reads DFQATT; CDR2 reads SNEGSKA (reference sequence). V was cut by 3 bases and J by 5 bases, with 11 bases left in between. The CDR3 has 13 amino acids.

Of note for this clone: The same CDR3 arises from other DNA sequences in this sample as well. In DNA, the CDR3 is TGTGCCAGCTCACCTGGACAGACAAACACCGGGGAGCTGTTTTTT. This codes for CASSPGQTNTGELFF. V is TRBV18 and J is TRBJ2-2; perhaps TRBD1 as D (6 bases). The CDR3 consists of 15 residues. In germline, CDR1 is KGHSH, CDR2 LQKENI. The V and J ends lost 3 bases and 2 bases respectively, with 10 bases between them. Using reference TRBV18 and TRBJ2-2 for the parts outside the CDR3, the full variable domain is NAGVMQNPRHLVRRRGQEARLRCSPMKGHSHVYWYRQLPEEGLKFMVYLQKENIIDESGMPKERFSAEFPKEGPSILRIQQVVRGDSAAYFCASSPGQTNTGELFFGEGSRLTVL.

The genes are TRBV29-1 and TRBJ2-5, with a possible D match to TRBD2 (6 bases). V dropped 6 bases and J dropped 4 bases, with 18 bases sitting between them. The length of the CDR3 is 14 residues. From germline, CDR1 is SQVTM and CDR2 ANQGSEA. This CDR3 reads CSVTWGGVAETQYF. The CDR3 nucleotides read TGCAGCGTCACATGGGGCGGGGTAGCAGAGACCCAGTACTTC.

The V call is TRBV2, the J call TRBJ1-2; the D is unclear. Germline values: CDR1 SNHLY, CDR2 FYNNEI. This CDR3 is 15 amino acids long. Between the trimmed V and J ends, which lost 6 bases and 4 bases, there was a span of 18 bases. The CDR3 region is CASRGDTDESYGYTF. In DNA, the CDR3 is TGTGCCAGCAGGGGAGATACGGACGAGAGCTATGGCTACACCTTC.

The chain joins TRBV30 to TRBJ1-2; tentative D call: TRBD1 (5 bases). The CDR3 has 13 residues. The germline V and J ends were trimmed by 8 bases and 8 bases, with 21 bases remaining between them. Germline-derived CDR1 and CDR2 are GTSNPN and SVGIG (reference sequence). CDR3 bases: TGTGCCGGCAAGGGCGTAGGATGGGGGGGCTACACCTTC. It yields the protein CAGKGVGWGGYTF.

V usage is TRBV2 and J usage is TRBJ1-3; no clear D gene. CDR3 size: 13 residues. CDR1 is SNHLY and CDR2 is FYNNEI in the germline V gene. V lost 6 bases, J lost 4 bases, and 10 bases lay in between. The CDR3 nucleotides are TGTGCCAGCAGGGAGGAACGGGGAAACACCATATATTTT. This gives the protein CASREERGNTIYF.

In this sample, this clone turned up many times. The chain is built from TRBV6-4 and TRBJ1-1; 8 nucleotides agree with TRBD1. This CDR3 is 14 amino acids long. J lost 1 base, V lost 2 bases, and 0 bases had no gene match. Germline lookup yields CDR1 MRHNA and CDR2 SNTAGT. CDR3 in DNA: TGTGCCAGCAGTGACGGGACAGGGAACACTGAAGCTTTCTTT. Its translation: CASSDGTGNTEAFF.

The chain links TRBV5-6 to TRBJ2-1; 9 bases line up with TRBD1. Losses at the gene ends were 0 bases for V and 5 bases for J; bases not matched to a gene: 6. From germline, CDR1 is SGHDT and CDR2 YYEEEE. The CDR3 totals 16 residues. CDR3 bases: TGTGCCAGCAGCTTGGGTGGGACAGGGCCGAACAATGAGCAGTTCTTC. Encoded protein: CASSLGGTGPNNEQFF.

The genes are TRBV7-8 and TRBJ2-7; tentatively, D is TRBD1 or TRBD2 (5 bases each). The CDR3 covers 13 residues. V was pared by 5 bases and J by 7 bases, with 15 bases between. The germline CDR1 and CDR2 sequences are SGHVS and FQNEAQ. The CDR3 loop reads CASSRGVPTEQYF. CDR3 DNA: TGTGCCAGCAGCCGAGGGGTGCCTACAGAGCAGTACTTC.

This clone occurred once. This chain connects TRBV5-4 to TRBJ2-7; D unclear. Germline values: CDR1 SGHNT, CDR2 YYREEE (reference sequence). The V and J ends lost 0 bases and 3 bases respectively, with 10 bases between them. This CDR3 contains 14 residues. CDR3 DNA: TGTGCCAGCAGCTTGGGAGCAGGAAACTACGAGCAGTACTTC. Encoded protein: CASSLGAGNYEQYF.

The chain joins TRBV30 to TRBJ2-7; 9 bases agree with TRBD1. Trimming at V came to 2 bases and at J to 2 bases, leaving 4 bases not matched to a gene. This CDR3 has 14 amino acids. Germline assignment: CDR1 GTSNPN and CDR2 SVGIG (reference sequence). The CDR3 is CAWSSGTGTYEQYF. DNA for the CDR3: TGTGCCTGGAGTTCCGGGACAGGGACCTACGAGCAGTACTTC.